This T cell receptor (beta chain) came from a study of cytomegalovirus exposure and HLA in healthy donors. Across the whole study: Some 85 million unique TCRs from HLA-typed donors were held in an early data release.

PCR primers comprised 60 Vbeta and 13 Jbeta primers. Repertoires were generated with immunoSEQ multiplex PCR, while TCRdb's copy carries only in-frame clones and drops some. In the table there are fewer than 200,000 clones, approximately 80% of which are singletons. The clonotype comes from a woman aged 25 to 39 in good health and CMV-seropositive. The specimen sequenced was PBMCs.

In nucleotides, the CDR3 is TGTGCCAGCAGCTTAGAGGCGGAGTACTATGGCTACACCTTC. Encoded protein: CASSLEAEYYGYTF. The chain couples TRBV7-9 to TRBJ1-2; no reliable D call. V dropped 1 base and J dropped 3 bases, with 9 bases sitting between them. Germline loops: CDR1 SEHNR, CDR2 FQNEAQ (reference sequence). This CDR3 is built from 14 residues.